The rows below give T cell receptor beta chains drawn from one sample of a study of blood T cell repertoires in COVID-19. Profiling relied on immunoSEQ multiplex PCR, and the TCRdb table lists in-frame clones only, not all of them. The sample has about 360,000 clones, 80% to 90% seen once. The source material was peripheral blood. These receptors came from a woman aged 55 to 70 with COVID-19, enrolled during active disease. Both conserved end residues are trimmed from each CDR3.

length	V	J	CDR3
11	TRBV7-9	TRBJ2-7	ASSSQGAYEQY
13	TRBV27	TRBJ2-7	ASSAPGRRGYEQY
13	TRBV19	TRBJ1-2	ASSTNRQGANGYT
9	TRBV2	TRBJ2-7	ASGRVGEQY
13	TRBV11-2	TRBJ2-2	ASSRSGGWAGELF
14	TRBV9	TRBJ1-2	ASSVGGLAAGDGYT
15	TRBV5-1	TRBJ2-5	ASSSPETTGDGETQY
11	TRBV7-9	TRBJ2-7	ASPDRGPYEQY
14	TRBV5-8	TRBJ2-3	ASSFDGGGLTDTQY
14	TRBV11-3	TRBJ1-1	ASSLDRRTRNTEAF